Listed below are T cell receptor beta chains from one sample, sequenced in a study of preoperative IRX-2 immunotherapy in early breast cancer. Only in-frame clones appear in the TCRdb table, and some are missing; sequencing was by immunoSEQ multiplex PCR. The data contain 40,000 to 50,000 clones, around 77% of them seen just once; the ten biggest clones take up approximately 1.1%. The sample in question was tumor tissue, obtained after IRX-2 immunotherapy. The receptors were gathered from a human donor with breast cancer. The CDR3 runs from the conserved cysteine through the conserved F or W. A D gene is named only where the DNA matches it firmly. Expanded clones get a size class; other rows say once, few or many, or leave the size out.

clone size,J gene,D gene,V gene,CDR3 DNA,CDR3 protein
NA,TRBJ1-1,NA,TRBV6-8,TGTGCCAGCAGGACCTCGGGGCCGGACACTTTCTTT,CASRTSGPDTFF
NA,TRBJ2-1,NA,TRBV11-3,TGTGCCAGCAGCTTGGAAGCCAGTGACAATGAGCAGTTCTTC,CASSLEASDNEQFF
few,TRBJ2-1,NA,TRBV6-8,TGTGCCAGCAGAACCCGGGACATAAGATACAATGAGCAGTTCTTC,CASRTRDIRYNEQFF
NA,TRBJ2-3,TRBD2,TRBV7-8,TGTGCCAGCAGCCGAACAGCGGGGGTGGTCACAGATACGCAGTATTTT,CASSRTAGVVTDTQYF
NA,TRBJ2-1,NA,TRBV7-4,TGTGCCAGCAGCCTCACCGGTGGGAATGAGCAGTTCTTC,CASSLTGGNEQFF
NA,TRBJ2-1,TRBD1,TRBV14,TGTGCCAGCAGCCACCGACAGGGGGGCACAGGTGAGCAGTTCTTC,CASSHRQGGTGEQFF
few,TRBJ2-7,NA,TRBV6-8,TGTGCCAGCAGTAACAGGATTCACGAGCAGTACTTC,CASSNRIHEQYF
NA,TRBJ2-7,TRBD2,TRBV6-8,TGTGCCAGCAGCCTCGGGGGGACTAGCGCCTACGAGCAGTACTTC,CASSLGGTSAYEQYF
NA,TRBJ1-1,NA,TRBV10-2,TGCGCCAGCAGTACCTCCAGGGCGAACACTGAAGCTTTCTTT,CASSTSRANTEAFF
NA,TRBJ2-3,TRBD2,TRBV10-2,TGCGCCAGCAGTCAGGGACTAGCGGGGGGCACAGATACGCAGTATTTT,CASSQGLAGGTDTQYF
NA,TRBJ1-4,TRBD1,TRBV15,TGTGCCACCAGCCGGGACAGGAGAAATGAAAAACTGTTTTTT,CATSRDRRNEKLFF
NA,TRBJ2-7,TRBD2,TRBV7-1,TGTGCCAGCAGCAAAGCGGGATCTGGGGAGCAGTACTTC,CASSKAGSGEQYF
NA,TRBJ2-5,NA,TRBV5-1,TGCGCCAGCAGCTTGGCAGGGGAACGTGAGGAGACCCAGTACTTC,CASSLAGEREETQYF
NA,TRBJ2-7,NA,TRBV28,TGTGCCAGCAGCCTTGGGGGGACAGCATCCTACGAGCAGTACTTC,CASSLGGTASYEQYF
NA,TRBJ1-5,NA,TRBV6-8,TGTGCCAGCAGGCGGTCGGGCGGGAGCAATCAGCCCCAGCATTTT,CASRRSGGSNQPQHF
NA,TRBJ2-1,NA,TRBV15,TGTGCCACCAGCCAAGGACTATCCAACAATGAGCAGTTCTTC,CATSQGLSNNEQFF
once,TRBJ1-5,NA,TRBV18,TGTGCCAGCTCATCTCAGGGTAGCCGTAGCAATCAGCCCCAGCATTTT,CASSSQGSRSNQPQHF
NA,TRBJ2-1,TRBD2,TRBV10-1,TGCGCCAGCAGTGGACTAGCGGGAGAAGGGGCCTACAATGAGCAGTTCTTC,CASSGLAGEGAYNEQFF
NA,TRBJ1-2,TRBD1,TRBV11-3,TGTGCCAGCAGCCCAATGGGACAGGCAAACTATGGCTACACCTTC,CASSPMGQANYGYTF
NA,TRBJ2-2,NA,TRBV11-3,TGTGCCAGCAGCAAAGGAGGGGCGGGAGGGGAGCTGTTTTTT,CASSKGGAGGELFF
once,TRBJ2-7,TRBD1,TRBV5-1,TGCGCCAGCAGCCCCGGGACAGGGCCCCGCGAGCAGTACTTC,CASSPGTGPREQYF
few,TRBJ2-1,TRBD1,TRBV6-8,TGTGCCAGTAGTGCGGGGACAGGGAGTAGCAATGAGCAGTTCTTC,CASSAGTGSSNEQFF
NA,TRBJ1-6,TRBD1,TRBV6-8,TGTGCCAGTAGTTACAGCGGACAGGGTGAGAGTTCACCCCTCCACTTT,CASSYSGQGESSPLHF
NA,TRBJ1-2,TRBD1,TRBV10-3,TGTGCCATCAGTGAGTCTAGGACAGGGGGTTTTAACTATGGCTACACCTTC,CAISESRTGGFNYGYTF
NA,TRBJ1-3,NA,TRBV29-1,TGCAGCGTTGAAGTTGGCAACTCTGGAAACACCATATATTTT,CSVEVGNSGNTIYF
NA,TRBJ2-5,TRBD2,TRBV6-8,TGTGCCAGCTGGCTAATGGGCGGGGGAGAAACGAGCTACTTC,CASWLMGGGETSYF
NA,TRBJ1-1,NA,TRBV1,TGCGCCAGCAGCCAAGATTCGTTGGGGAACACTGAAGCTTTCTTT,CASSQDSLGNTEAFF
few,TRBJ1-5,NA,TRBV6-8,TGTGCCAGCACGAGGGACCGCCCTAGCAATCAGCCCCAGCATTTT,CASTRDRPSNQPQHF
NA,TRBJ1-4,NA,TRBV15,TGTGCCACCAGCAGAGATATCGGCAGGGATGAAAAACTGTTTTTT,CATSRDIGRDEKLFF